The 4 T cell receptor beta chains presented below share a single source sample, sequenced in a study of blood T cell repertoires in COVID-19. Data came from immunoSEQ multiplex PCR; TCRdb stores just in-frame clones and leaves some out. The sample has approximately 470,000 clones; roughly 90% are singletons. The sample comprised PBMCs or T cells enriched from blood (not recorded which). The receptors originated from a woman under 30 who had recovered from COVID-19.

This clone appeared once. This chain links TRBV6-5 with TRBJ2-2; 7 nucleotides align to TRBD1. Germline CDR1 MNHEY, CDR2 SVGAGI. V lost 10 bases and J lost 1; bases outside the gene matches: 6. The CDR3 loop spans 14 amino acids. The CDR3 bases are TGTGCCATCCGGACAGGAGAGAACACCGGGGAGCTGTTTTTT. It is translated as CAIRTGENTGELFF.

This clone was observed a handful of times. The chain carries TRBV2 and TRBJ1-1; D not resolved. V was cut by 11 bases and J by 4 bases, with 14 bases left in between. The V gene's germline CDR1 is SNHLY and CDR2 FYNNEI. The CDR3 contains 12 residues. CDR3 sequence reads: CAWRGRTTEAFF. The CDR3 DNA reads as TGTGCCTGGAGAGGGAGAACCACTGAAGCTTTCTTT.

The chain recombines TRBV4-1 with TRBJ1-1; D uncertain. Germline V gene data show CDR1 as MGHRA and CDR2 as YSYEKL. V was clipped by 1 base and J by 5 bases, with 8 bases between them. CDR3 length: 13 amino acids. The CDR3 here is CASSQVRETEAFF. The CDR3 nucleotides read TGCGCCAGCAGCCAAGTTAGGGAGACTGAAGCTTTCTTT.

The V gene is TRBV20-1, the J gene TRBJ1-2, with D hard to call. Deletions cut 4 bases from V and 8 bases from J, with 11 bases between. Germline CDR1 DFQATT, CDR2 SNEGSKA (reference sequence). This CDR3 region has 11 residues. The CDR3 loop reads CSAMASGGYTF. CDR3 coding DNA: TGCAGTGCTATGGCTTCGGGGGGCTACACCTTC.